Sequencing of this T cell receptor beta chain was carried out in a study of CD8+CD57+ T cells in acquired aplastic anemia. Overall study results and limits: The study identified 25 to 30 CD8+ CDR3 sequences shared by patients and controls.

Patients included in sequencing had previously demonstrated CD8+CD57+ cell expansion by flow cytometry. To note about this clonotype: Its antigen is still unknown.

Profiling that covered TCR beta VDJ and CDR3 relied on genomic DNA as its template. TCRdb redid the calling of the reads with MiXCR, one entry per CDR3 protein. Among about 260,000 distinct CDR3 sequences listed, 82% were seen once. Sequencing was performed on sorted CD4+, CD8+, or CD8+CD57+ T cells (not recorded which) from PBMCs. The sequence derives from a human donor with aplastic anemia.

CDR3 sequence reads: CASSESSEEQIYEKLFF. CDR3 nucleotides: TGTGCCAGCAGCGAGTCTTCAGAAGAACAAATTTATGAAAAACTGTTTTTT. The gene calls are TRBV9 and TRBJ1-4; no firm D call. V shed 3 bases and J shed 6 bases, with 21 bases lying between them. The CDR3 consists of 17 residues. The germline V gene encodes CDR1 SGDLS and CDR2 YYNGEE.